This T cell receptor beta chain was profiled in a study of CD8+CD57+ T cells in acquired aplastic anemia. This clonotype was seen once. Researchers used genomic DNA as the template to profile TCR beta VDJ and CDR3. Each CDR3 protein gets one entry after TCRdb re-called the reads with MiXCR. The sample consists of roughly 200,000 distinct CDR3 sequences, more than 60% of them appearing once. CD8+CD57+ cell expansion had been shown by flow cytometry in patients chosen for sequencing. Looked up from germline, CDR1 is SGDLS and CDR2 is YYNGEE. CDR3 size: 13 residues. Between the trimmed V and J ends, which lost 4 bases and 4 bases, there was a span of 11 bases.

Sequenced sample: sorted CD4+, CD8+, or CD8+CD57+ T cells (not recorded which) from PBMCs. The chain uses TRBV9 and TRBJ1-2; the D is unclear. This TCR was sampled from a human donor with aplastic anemia. The CDR3 loop reads CASSPSVTYGYTF. In DNA form, the CDR3 reads TGTGCCAGCAGCCCCAGTGTAACCTATGGCTACACCTTC.